These 13 T cell receptor beta chains originate from one sample sequenced in a study of blood T cell repertoires in COVID-19. Libraries were prepared by immunoSEQ multiplex PCR; TCRdb keeps only in-frame clonotypes and omits some of them. The sample lists hundreds of thousands of clones; 65% to 90% were seen once. The sample comprised PBMCs or T cells enriched from blood (not recorded which). The source of these receptors is a woman aged 50 to 60 with acute COVID-19.

V and J are TRBV12-3 or TRBV12-4 and TRBJ1-1; the D is unclear. With 5 bases removed from V and 4 bases from J, the gap between germline ends came to 8 bases. The CDR3 is made up of 12 amino acids. The CDR3 loop is CASSPEVTEAFF. The DNA of the CDR3 is TGTGCCAGCAGTCCAGAGGTCACTGAAGCTTTCTTT.

This chain links TRBV30 with TRBJ1-6; tentatively, D is TRBD1 (6 bases). The CDR3 has 13 residues. Deletions cut 5 bases from V and 7 bases from J, with 12 bases between. Germline CDR1 GTSNPN, CDR2 SVGIG (reference sequence). In nucleotides, the CDR3 is TGTGCCTGGGAGGGGGTTTGGAATTCACCCCTCCACTTT. It encodes CAWEGVWNSPLHF.

The chain employs TRBV5-5 and TRBJ2-7; D not resolved. The CDR3 has 12 amino acids. The V end lost 1 base, the J end lost 4 bases, and 6 bases lay between the germline ends. The germline CDR1 and CDR2 sequences are SGHKS and YYEKEE (reference sequence). CDR3 in DNA: TGTGCCAGCAGCTTGATTTCGTACGAGCAGTACTTC. Its translation: CASSLISYEQYF.

The chain employs TRBV10-3 and TRBJ1-1; D might be TRBD1 (5 bases). With 8 bases removed from V and 3 bases from J, the gap between germline ends came to 19 bases. The germline CDR1 and CDR2 sequences are ENHRY and SYGVKD. CDR3 length equals 15 residues. The CDR3 loop is CAIGPFQGSYTEAFF. The CDR3 DNA reads as TGTGCCATCGGCCCCTTTCAGGGTAGTTACACTGAAGCTTTCTTT.

This chain joins TRBV6-1 and TRBJ1-4, with D possibly matching TRBD1 (6 bases). The V end lost 1 base, the J end lost 7 bases, and 13 bases lay between the germline ends. There are 15 residues in the CDR3. Germline-derived CDR1 and CDR2 are MNHNS and SASEGT. CDR3 in amino acids: CASSEGRQGSEKLFF. CDR3 sequence (DNA): TGTGCCAGCAGTGAAGGTCGCCAGGGGAGTGAAAAACTGTTTTTT.

As for this clone: This CDR3 is also generated by other DNA sequences in the sample. The chain links TRBV9 to TRBJ1-6, with a possible D match to TRBD1 (6 bases). Trimming cost V 0 bases and J 5 bases, with 6 bases left between them. Per germline, CDR1 SGDLS and CDR2 YYNGEE. There are 14 residues in the CDR3. The CDR3 loop is CASSVAGDNSPLHF. CDR3 coding DNA: TGTGCCAGCAGCGTAGCAGGGGATAATTCACCCCTCCACTTT.

This clone was counted once. The chain employs TRBV5-1 and TRBJ2-7, with D tentatively TRBD1 (6 bases). The CDR3 consists of 15 residues. Germline V gene sequence: CDR1 SGHRS, CDR2 YFSETQ. V dropped 0 bases and J dropped 4 bases, with 14 bases sitting between them. The CDR3 protein is CASSLAQGLFYEQYF. The CDR3 DNA reads as TGCGCCAGCAGCTTGGCACAGGGCCTCTTTTACGAGCAGTACTTC.

The V call is TRBV5-1, the J call TRBJ1-1; D unresolved. Trimming pared 3 bases from V and 0 bases from J, leaving 15 bases between. The CDR3 loop spans 16 amino acids. The germline V gene has CDR1 SGHRS and CDR2 YFSETQ. DNA of the CDR3: TGCGCCAGCAGCTACCTGCCGCGGGCGTTGAACACTGAAGCTTTCTTT. It encodes CASSYLPRALNTEAFF. Complete variable domain (other parts from reference TRBV5-1 and TRBJ1-1): KAGVTQTPRYLIKTRGQQVTLSCSPISGHRSVSWYQQTPGQGLQFLFEYFSETQRNKGNFPGRFSGRQFSNSRSEMNVSTLELGDSALYLCASSYLPRALNTEAFFGQGTRLTVV.

This rearrangement joins TRBV5-1 to TRBJ1-2, with D unclear. CDR3 length: 15 amino acids. Germline loops: CDR1 SGHRS, CDR2 YFSETQ. Trimming removed 2 bases at V and 1 base at J, with 12 bases between. CDR3 amino acids: CASSLSGANNYGYTF. CDR3 bases: TGCGCCAGCAGCTTATCAGGCGCAAATAACTATGGCTACACCTTC.

V and J are TRBV19 and TRBJ1-2; 7 nucleotides match TRBD1. This CDR3 is built from 14 residues. V trimming: 3 bases; J trimming: 6 bases; junction bases outside the gene matches: 7. Looked up from germline, CDR1 is LNHDA and CDR2 is SQIVND (reference sequence). CDR3 residues: CASSIMGQYHGYTF. The CDR3 DNA reads TGTGCCAGTAGTATTATGGGACAGTATCATGGCTACACCTTC.

V and J are TRBV19 and TRBJ1-5; 8 bases are a match to TRBD1. Germline V gives CDR1 LNHDA, CDR2 SQIVND (reference sequence). The CDR3 totals 18 residues. V lost 1 base, J lost 0 bases, and 8 bases stayed unmatched. In nucleotides, the CDR3 is TGTGCCAGTAGTATAGCAGGGGGCGTAGGATATAGCAATCAGCCCCAGCATTTT. It yields the protein CASSIAGGVGYSNQPQHF.

The chain carries TRBV6-5 and TRBJ1-4, with 10 bases lining up with TRBD1. Germline V gene data show CDR1 as MNHEY and CDR2 as SVGAGI. The CDR3 loop spans 15 amino acids. V was clipped by 6 bases and J by 7 bases; unmatched bases: 8. This CDR3 is CASSPGTGVGEKLFF. Written as DNA, the CDR3 is TGTGCCAGCAGCCCGGGGACAGGGGTTGGTGAAAAACTGTTTTTT.

The rearrangement uses TRBV11-2 and TRBJ2-1; 14 nucleotides line up with TRBD2. This CDR3 region has 16 residues. CDR1 and CDR2 (germline): SGHAT, FQNNGV. Trimming removed 3 bases from V and 4 bases from J; junction bases left unmatched: 2. The CDR3 region is CASSLTSGGEYNEQFF. DNA of the CDR3: TGTGCCAGCAGCTTGACTAGCGGGGGGGAATACAATGAGCAGTTCTTC.